This T cell receptor beta chain stems from a study of blood T cell repertoires in COVID-19. J gave up 3 bases and V 1 base, and 5 bases lay outside the gene matches. The CDR3 has 15 amino acids. Germline CDR1 reads SGHNT; CDR2 reads YENEEA. Clones were read by immunoSEQ multiplex PCR, and TCRdb kept only the in-frame ones, dropping some. The repertoire holds about 210,000 clones, with about 87% as singletons. The chain links TRBV11-3 to TRBJ2-5; 7 bases map to TRBD1. The source is a woman in her thirties or forties with acute COVID-19. The sequenced sample consisted of PBMCs or T cells enriched from blood (not recorded which). In nucleotides, the CDR3 is TGTGCCAGCAGCTTAGGGGGACAGCAAAAAGAGACCCAGTACTTC. This translates into CASSLGGQQKETQYF.